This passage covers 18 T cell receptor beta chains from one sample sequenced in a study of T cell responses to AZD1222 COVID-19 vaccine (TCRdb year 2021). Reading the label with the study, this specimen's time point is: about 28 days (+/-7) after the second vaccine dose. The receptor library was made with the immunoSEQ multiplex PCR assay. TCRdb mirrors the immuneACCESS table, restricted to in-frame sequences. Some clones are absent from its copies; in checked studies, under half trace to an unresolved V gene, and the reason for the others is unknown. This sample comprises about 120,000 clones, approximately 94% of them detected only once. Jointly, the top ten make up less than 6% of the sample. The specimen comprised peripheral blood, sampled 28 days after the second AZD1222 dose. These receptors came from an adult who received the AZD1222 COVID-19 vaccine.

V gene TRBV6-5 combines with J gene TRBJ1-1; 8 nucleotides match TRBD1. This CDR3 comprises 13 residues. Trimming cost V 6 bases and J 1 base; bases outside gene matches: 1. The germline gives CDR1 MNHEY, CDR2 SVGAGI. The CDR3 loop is CASSGQGNTEAFF. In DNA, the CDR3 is TGTGCCAGCAGCGGACAGGGGAACACTGAAGCTTTCTTT.

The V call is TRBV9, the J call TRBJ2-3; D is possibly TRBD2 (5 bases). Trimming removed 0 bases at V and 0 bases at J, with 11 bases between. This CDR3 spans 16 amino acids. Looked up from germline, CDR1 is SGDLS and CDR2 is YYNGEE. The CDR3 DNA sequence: TGTGCCAGCAGCGTAGCCCCTAGCAGTAGCACAGATACGCAGTATTTT. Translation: CASSVAPSSSTDTQYF.

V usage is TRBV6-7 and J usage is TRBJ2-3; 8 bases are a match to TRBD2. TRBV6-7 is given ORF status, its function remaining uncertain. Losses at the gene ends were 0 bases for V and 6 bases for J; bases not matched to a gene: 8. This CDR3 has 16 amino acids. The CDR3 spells CASSYSQRERADTQYF. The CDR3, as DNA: TGTGCCAGCAGTTACTCACAGCGGGAGCGCGCGGATACGCAGTATTTT.

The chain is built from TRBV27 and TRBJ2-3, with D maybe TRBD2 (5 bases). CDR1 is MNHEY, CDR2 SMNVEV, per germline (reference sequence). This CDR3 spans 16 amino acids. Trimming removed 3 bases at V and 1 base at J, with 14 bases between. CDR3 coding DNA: TGTGCCAGCAGTTTGAATAGCGACCTCCGCACAGATACGCAGTATTTT. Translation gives CASSLNSDLRTDTQYF.

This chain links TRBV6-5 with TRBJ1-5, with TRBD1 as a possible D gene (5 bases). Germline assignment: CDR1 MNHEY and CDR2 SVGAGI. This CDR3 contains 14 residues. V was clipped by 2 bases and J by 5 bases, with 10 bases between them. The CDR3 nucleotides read TGTGCCAGCAGTTACGCGGGGACGGATCAGCCCCAGCATTTT. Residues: CASSYAGTDQPQHF.

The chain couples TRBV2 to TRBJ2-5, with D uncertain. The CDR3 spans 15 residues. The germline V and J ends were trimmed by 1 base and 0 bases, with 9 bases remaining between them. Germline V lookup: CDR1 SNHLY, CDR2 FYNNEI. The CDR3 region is CASSEGRLYQETQYF. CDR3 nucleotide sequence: TGTGCCAGCAGTGAAGGACGCCTGTACCAAGAGACCCAGTACTTC.

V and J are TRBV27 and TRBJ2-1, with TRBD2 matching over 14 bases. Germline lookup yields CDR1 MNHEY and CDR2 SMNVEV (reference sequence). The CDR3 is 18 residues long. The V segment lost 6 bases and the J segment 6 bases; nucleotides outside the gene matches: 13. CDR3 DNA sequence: TGTGCCAGCAGACCGGGACTAGCGGGAGTTCTGGGGGCCAATGAGCAGTTCTTC. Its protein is CASRPGLAGVLGANEQFF.

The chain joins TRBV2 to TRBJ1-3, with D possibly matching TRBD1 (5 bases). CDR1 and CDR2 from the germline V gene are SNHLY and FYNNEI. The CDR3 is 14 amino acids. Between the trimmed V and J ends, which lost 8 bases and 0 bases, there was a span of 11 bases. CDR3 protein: CASRLTASGNTIYF. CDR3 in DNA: TGTGCCAGCCGATTGACAGCCTCTGGAAACACCATATATTTT. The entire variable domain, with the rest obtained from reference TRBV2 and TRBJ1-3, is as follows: EPEVTQTPSHQVTQMGQEVILRCVPISNHLYFYWYRQILGQKVEFLVSFYNNEISEKSEIFDDQFSVERPDGSNFTLKIRSTKLEDSAMYFCASRLTASGNTIYFGEGSWLTVV.

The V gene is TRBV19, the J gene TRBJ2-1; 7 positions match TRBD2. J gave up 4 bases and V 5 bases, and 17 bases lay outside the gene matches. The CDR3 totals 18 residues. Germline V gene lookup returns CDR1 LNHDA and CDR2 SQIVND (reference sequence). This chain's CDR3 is CASSGPALGLAVYNEQFF. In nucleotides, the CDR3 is TGTGCCAGTAGTGGCCCAGCGTTAGGGCTAGCGGTATACAATGAGCAGTTCTTC.

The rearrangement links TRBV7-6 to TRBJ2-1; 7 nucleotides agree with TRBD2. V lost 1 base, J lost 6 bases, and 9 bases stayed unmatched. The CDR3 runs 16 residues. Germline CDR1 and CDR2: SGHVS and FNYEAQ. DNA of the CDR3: TGTGCCAGCAGCTTAGAGGTGGGAGGGCCTTCCAATGAGCAGTTCTTC. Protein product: CASSLEVGGPSNEQFF.

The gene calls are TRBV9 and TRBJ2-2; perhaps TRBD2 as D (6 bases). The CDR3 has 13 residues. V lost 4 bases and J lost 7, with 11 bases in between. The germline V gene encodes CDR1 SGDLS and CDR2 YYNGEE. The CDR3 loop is CASSTGVGGELFF. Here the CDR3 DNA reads TGTGCCAGCAGCACGGGAGTTGGCGGGGAGCTGTTTTTT. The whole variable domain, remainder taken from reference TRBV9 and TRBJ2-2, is DSGVTQTPKHLITATGQRVTLRCSPRSGDLSVYWYQQSLDQGLQFLIQYYNGEERAKGNILERFSAQQFPDLHSELNLSSLELGDSALYFCASSTGVGGELFFGEGSRLTVL.

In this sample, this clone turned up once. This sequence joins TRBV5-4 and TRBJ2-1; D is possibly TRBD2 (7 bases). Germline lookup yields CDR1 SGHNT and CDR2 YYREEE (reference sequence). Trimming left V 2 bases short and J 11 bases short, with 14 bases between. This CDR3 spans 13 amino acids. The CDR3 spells CASSFPTGTKQFF. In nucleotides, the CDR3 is TGTGCCAGCAGCTTTCCCACAGGGACTAAGCAGTTCTTC. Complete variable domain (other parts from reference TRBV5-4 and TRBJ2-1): ETGVTQSPTHLIKTRGQQVTLRCSSQSGHNTVSWYQQALGQGPQFIFQYYREEENGRGNFPPRFSGLQFPNYSSELNVNALELDDSALYLCASSFPTGTKQFFGPGTRLTVL.

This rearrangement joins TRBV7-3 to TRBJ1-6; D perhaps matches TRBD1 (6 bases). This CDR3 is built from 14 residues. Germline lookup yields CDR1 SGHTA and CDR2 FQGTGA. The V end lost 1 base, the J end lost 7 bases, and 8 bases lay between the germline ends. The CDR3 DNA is TGTGCCAGCAGCTTAAAGGGGGACAATTCACCCCTCCACTTT. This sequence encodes CASSLKGDNSPLHF. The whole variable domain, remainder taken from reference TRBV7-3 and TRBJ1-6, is GAGVSQTPSNKVTEKGKYVELRCDPISGHTALYWYRQSLGQGPEFLIYFQGTGAADDSGLPNDRFFAVRPEGSVSTLKIQRTERGDSAVYLCASSLKGDNSPLHFGNGTRLTVT.

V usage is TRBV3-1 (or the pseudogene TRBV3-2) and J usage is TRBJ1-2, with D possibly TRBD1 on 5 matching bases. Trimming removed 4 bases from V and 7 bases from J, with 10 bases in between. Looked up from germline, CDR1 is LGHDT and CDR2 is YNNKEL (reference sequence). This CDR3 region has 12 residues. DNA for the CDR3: TGTGCCAGCAGCCCTGGGGGAGGTGGCTACACCTTC. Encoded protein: CASSPGGGGYTF.

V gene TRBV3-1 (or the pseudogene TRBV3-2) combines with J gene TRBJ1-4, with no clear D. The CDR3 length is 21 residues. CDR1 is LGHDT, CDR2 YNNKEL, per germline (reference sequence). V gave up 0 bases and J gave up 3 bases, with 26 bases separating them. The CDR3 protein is CASSQEYAQTPIWAANEKLFF. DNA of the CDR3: TGTGCCAGCAGCCAAGAGTATGCACAGACACCCATCTGGGCAGCTAATGAAAAACTGTTTTTT.

Written as DNA, the CDR3 is TGTGCCAGCACCCAGGGGTCGAGCTCCTACAATGAGCAGTTCTTC. Protein product: CASTQGSSSYNEQFF. V is TRBV7-2 and J is TRBJ2-1; weak D call: TRBD1 (6 bases). Germline-derived CDR1 and CDR2 are SGHTA and FQGNSA. This CDR3 is built from 15 residues. The V and J ends lost 7 bases and 0 bases respectively, with 13 bases between them. The whole variable domain, remainder taken from reference TRBV7-2 and TRBJ2-1, is GAGVSQSPSNKVTEKGKDVELRCDPISGHTALYWYRQSLGQGLEFLIYFQGNSAPDKSGLPSDRFSAERTGGSVSTLTIQRTQQEDSAVYLCASTQGSSSYNEQFFGPGTRLTVL.

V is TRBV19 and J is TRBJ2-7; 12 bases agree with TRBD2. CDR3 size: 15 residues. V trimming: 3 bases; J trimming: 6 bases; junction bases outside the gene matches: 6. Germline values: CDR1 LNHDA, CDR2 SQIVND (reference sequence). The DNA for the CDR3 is TGTGCCAGTAGTATCGGGACTAGCGGGCAAGGCGAGCAGTACTTC. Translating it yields CASSIGTSGQGEQYF. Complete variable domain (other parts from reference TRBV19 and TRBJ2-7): DGGITQSPKYLFRKEGQNVTLSCEQNLNHDAMYWYRQDPGQGLRLIYYSQIVNDFQKGDIAEGYSVSREKKESFPLTVTSAQKNPTAFYLCASSIGTSGQGEQYFGPGTRLTVT.

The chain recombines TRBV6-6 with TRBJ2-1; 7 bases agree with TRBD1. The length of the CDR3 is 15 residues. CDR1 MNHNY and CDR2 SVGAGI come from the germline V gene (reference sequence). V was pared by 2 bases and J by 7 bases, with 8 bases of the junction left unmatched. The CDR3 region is CASSYETGSRNEQFF. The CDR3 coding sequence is TGTGCCAGCAGTTACGAGACAGGGAGTAGAAATGAGCAGTTCTTC.